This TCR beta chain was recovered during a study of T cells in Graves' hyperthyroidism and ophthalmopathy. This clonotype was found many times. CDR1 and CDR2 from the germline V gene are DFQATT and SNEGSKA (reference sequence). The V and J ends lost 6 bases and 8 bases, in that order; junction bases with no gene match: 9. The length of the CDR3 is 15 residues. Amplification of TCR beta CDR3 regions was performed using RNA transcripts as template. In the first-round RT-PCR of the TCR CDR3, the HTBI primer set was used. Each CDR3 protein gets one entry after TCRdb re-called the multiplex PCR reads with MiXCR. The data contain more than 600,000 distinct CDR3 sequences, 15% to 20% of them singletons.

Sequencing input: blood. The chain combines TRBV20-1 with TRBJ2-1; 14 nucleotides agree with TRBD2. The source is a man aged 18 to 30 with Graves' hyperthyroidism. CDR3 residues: CSALAGTSGSHEQFF. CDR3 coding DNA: TGCAGTGCCTTAGCCGGGACTAGCGGGAGTCATGAGCAGTTCTTC.